The text below deals with one T cell receptor (beta chain). The clone's antigen remains unknown. Base-call qualities are not available, and no considerably larger clone is one nucleotide away. The CDR3 regions of human TCRbeta chains were analyzed by immunosequencing. Turning to the authors' computational methods: Repertoire TCRs were checked for matches against a reference library of SARS-CoV-2-specific TCRs that had been generated using the MIRA antigen-specificity platform. Breadth was defined as the fraction of unique TCRs that were SARS-CoV-2-associated, and depth was defined as the fraction of total T cells that were SARS-CoV-2-associated. Using the MIRA data, each spike-specific TCR was mapped to the spike region that the TCR reacts to and placed in a CD4 or CD8 class. Log10-transformed breadth and depth values were compared by one-way ANOVA with Sidak's multiple comparisons tests. In TCRdb, the immuneACCESS table is reduced to in-frame sequences with V and J assigned. These tables do not hold every clone; where another copy was compared, an unresolved V gene accounts for under half, and the others remain unexplained. V and J calls plus clone size are reproduced from that table; the DNA served to infer D and trimming. This sample is represented by around 180,000 clones; 85% to 90% of them were singletons. Under 6.5% of the sample is in the top ten clones.

This sample was taken from a study of T cell responses to AZD1222 COVID-19 vaccine (dated by TCRdb to the early 2020s). For the wider study: AZD1222 recipients whose second dose came at about 4 weeks and those whose second dose came at about 12 weeks were combined into one group, since spike-specific TCR depth and breadth did not differ between the two schedules. TCR sequencing covered 233 trial participants: 200 to 220 given two doses of AZD1222 and about 26 given two doses of MenACWY control vaccine. Enrollment into the trials was organized by age into subgroups of 18-55, 56-69 and 70-plus years, and those subgroups contained about 160, 30 and 59 TCR-sequenced participants, respectively. What the authors observed across the whole study: After two AZD1222 doses, spike-specific TCR breadth and depth were significantly higher than at day 0 and than in MenACWY recipients. The 56-69-year group was small, and its depth increase did not reach significance, likely because of low power. Most participants were white British and females outnumbered males, and the authors suggested that clonal diversity may have been underestimated. Reportedly, almost half of the unique spike-specific TCRs recognized epitopes lying outside the regions that are mutated in the B.1.351 and B.1.1.7 variants. The vaccine-associated CD4 TCRs covered the entire spike protein, and the dominant responses fell in regions 160-218 and 743-854. Only 5 to 7 AZD1222 recipients were SARS-CoV-2 seropositive at baseline, limiting conclusions about previously exposed vaccinees. Because no samples from the day 14 peak response were available, repertoires could be characterized only after the peak T cell response.

Per the publication, the time point label means: baseline before first vaccination. The vaccinee samples were drawn from two UK trials, COV001 and COV002, one of which was a single-blind randomized controlled phase 2/3 trial testing AZD1222 (ChAdOx1 nCoV-19) in healthy adults. Trial participant PBMC samples were collected at day 0 and day 28 after the second dose for TCRbeta chain sequencing. Reading from cysteine to phenylalanine, the CDR3 counts 11 amino acids. Only the CDR3 DNA is retained, 33 bases long and in frame from the first base. At the junction V is shortened by 6 bases and J by 9 bases, with 13 bases in between. CDR1 GTSNPN and CDR2 SVGIG were looked up in the germline V gene (reference sequence).

The source was peripheral blood, collected on day 0 of AZD1222 vaccination. Recombination linked TRBV30 to TRBJ2-3; a tentative D match to TRBD2 spans 7 bases. The clonotype was recovered from an adult in good health. The CDR3 protein is CACLTGGTQYF. The bases read TGTGCCTGCCTAACGGGGGGCACGCAGTATTTT.